The rows below give T cell receptor beta chains drawn from one sample of a study of blood T cell repertoires in COVID-19. Generated by immunoSEQ multiplex PCR, the TCRdb table keeps only in-frame clones and is missing some. The sample has hundreds of thousands of clones, about 91% seen once. Specimen: peripheral blood. The receptors derive from a woman in her thirties who had recovered from COVID-19. Both conserved end residues are part of each CDR3. D genes are given only for firm matches. For some rows the clone size is stated as once, few or many, or as a class when expanded; others skip it.

-	TRBV7-8	TRBJ1-5	-	CASSPKGLSGSNQPQHF	TGTGCCAGCAGCCCAAAAGGCCTATCGGGTAGCAATCAGCCCCAGCATTTT
-	TRBV28	TRBJ1-2	-	CASSPPGEYGYTF	TGTGCCAGCAGTCCCCCGGGGGAGTATGGCTACACCTTC
-	TRBV7-8	TRBJ2-4	-	CASSLDSGAKNIQYF	TGTGCCAGCAGCTTAGATTCGGGGGCCAAAAACATTCAGTACTTC
-	TRBV7-6	TRBJ1-1	-	CASSLTVRAFF	TGTGCCAGCAGCTTAACTGTACGAGCTTTCTTT
-	TRBV6-4	TRBJ2-7	once	CASGGRSYEQYF	TGTGCCAGCGGGGGCCGCTCCTACGAGCAGTACTTC
-	TRBV14	TRBJ1-1	few	CASSQDLGQNTEAFF	TGTGCCAGCAGCCAAGATTTAGGACAGAACACTGAAGCTTTCTTT
-	TRBV27	TRBJ1-4	-	CASSLRGYNEKLFF	TGTGCCAGCAGTTTAAGGGGATACAATGAAAAACTGTTTTTT
TRBD1	TRBV6-1	TRBJ1-6	-	CASSEDEGGSPLHF	TGTGCCAGCAGTGAAGATGAAGGGGGCTCACCCCTCCACTTT
TRBD2	TRBV4-2	TRBJ2-1	-	CASSQAVVSGGAQNEQFF	TGTGCCAGCAGCCAAGCAGTCGTAAGCGGGGGGGCTCAGAATGAGCAGTTCTTC
TRBD1	TRBV10-3	TRBJ2-7	-	CAIRGDRGDYEQYF	TGTGCCATCAGGGGAGACAGGGGGGATTACGAGCAGTACTTC
-	TRBV29-1	TRBJ1-2	-	CSVEDQGWSGYTF	TGCAGCGTTGAAGATCAGGGTTGGAGTGGCTACACCTTC
-	TRBV5-6	TRBJ1-2	-	CASSEDMNYGYTF	TGTGCCAGCAGCGAGGACATGAACTATGGCTACACCTTC
TRBD2	TRBV7-2	TRBJ2-7	-	CASRPPGLAEGEQYF	TGTGCCAGCCGTCCCCCGGGACTAGCGGAGGGAGAGCAGTACTTC
TRBD2	TRBV6-5	TRBJ2-7	once	CASTLSGAPIHEQYF	TGTGCCAGCACCCTAAGCGGGGCCCCCATCCACGAGCAGTACTTC
TRBD1	TRBV6-1	TRBJ1-6	-	CASSEVGTDIGSPLHF	TGTGCCAGCAGTGAAGTCGGGACAGATATAGGCTCACCCCTCCACTTT
TRBD1	TRBV7-2	TRBJ2-3	-	CASSLRGQGKDTQYF	TGTGCCAGCAGCTTGAGGGGGCAGGGGAAAGATACGCAGTATTTT
-	TRBV5-1	TRBJ2-2	few	CASSPLSNTGELFF	TGCGCCAGCAGCCCCTTATCGAACACCGGGGAGCTGTTTTTT
-	TRBV3-1/TRBV3-2	TRBJ1-6	-	CASSPTGGRGGTPLHF	TGTGCCAGCAGCCCCACAGGTGGAAGGGGGGGGACACCCCTCCACTTT
-	TRBV5-3	TRBJ2-7	-	CAREPGQAYEQYF	TGTGCCAGAGAACCTGGGCAAGCCTACGAGCAGTACTTC
-	TRBV3-1/TRBV3-2	TRBJ1-3	-	CASSRRGGHSGNTIYF	TGTGCCAGCAGCCGCCGCGGGGGTCACTCTGGAAACACCATATATTTT
TRBD1	TRBV7-3	TRBJ2-1	-	CASSPRQGSSYNEQFF	TGTGCCAGCAGCCCACGACAGGGTAGCTCCTACAATGAGCAGTTCTTC
-	TRBV9	TRBJ1-4	few	CASSVDGQHNEKLFF	TGTGCCAGCAGCGTAGATGGACAGCATAATGAAAAACTGTTTTTT
-	TRBV29-1	TRBJ1-1	-	CSVRDRAREAFF	TGCAGCGTGCGCGACCGCGCCAGGGAAGCTTTCTTT
-	TRBV6-2/TRBV6-3	TRBJ2-7	-	CASSYEWGEGYEQYF	TGTGCCAGCAGTTACGAGTGGGGAGAAGGCTACGAGCAGTACTTC
-	TRBV7-9	TRBJ2-5	-	CASSSPGDVETQYF	TGTGCCAGCAGCTCCCCGGGAGACGTAGAGACCCAGTACTTC
TRBD1	TRBV9	TRBJ1-2	-	CASSSYRQGVDYGYTF	TGTGCCAGCAGCTCCTACAGACAGGGGGTAGACTATGGCTACACCTTC
TRBD1	TRBV28	TRBJ2-2	-	CASSFRGRVRELFF	TGTGCCAGCAGCTTCAGGGGGCGGGTTCGGGAGCTGTTTTTT
TRBD1	TRBV18	TRBJ1-2	-	CASSPGTGKNGYTF	TGTGCCAGCTCACCTGGGACAGGGAAGAATGGCTACACCTTC
-	TRBV12-3/TRBV12-4	TRBJ1-1	-	CASSRTAEAFF	TGTGCCAGCAGTCGGACAGCTGAAGCTTTCTTT
-	TRBV6-5	TRBJ1-1	once	CASSNTYREAFF	TGTGCCAGCAGCAACACTTACAGGGAAGCTTTCTTT
-	TRBV19	TRBJ1-3	-	CASSPGLGSGNTIYF	TGTGCCAGTAGTCCGGGACTCGGATCTGGAAACACCATATATTTT
TRBD1	TRBV3-1/TRBV3-2	TRBJ1-1	-	CASKNSNRGTEAFF	TGTGCCAGCAAGAATTCCAACAGGGGAACTGAAGCTTTCTTT
-	TRBV11-2	TRBJ1-3	few	CASSHRVAGNTIYF	TGTGCCAGCAGCCACAGGGTAGCAGGAAACACCATATATTTT